The clone carrying this TCR beta chain was counted a few times. The antigen is not known. The data derive from a study of identical twins. The study, taken as a whole, reports: With beta out-of-frame sequences, excess sharing by twins was weaker. Conclusions leaned on cross-sectional statistical analysis and did not track the same donors over time.

Template switching added a universal primer binding site, and final cDNA carried unique molecular identifiers. TCRdb processed the 5' RACE reads anew with MiXCR; each CDR3 protein has one entry. The data show about 1.7 million distinct CDR3 sequences, 32% seen once. This CDR3 has 12 amino acids. V lost 6 bases and J 3 bases, leaving 7 bases between the germline ends. In germline, CDR1 is SNHLY, CDR2 FYNNEI. Healthy Caucasians were all of the donors. The sequencing sample was made of cord blood. The chain is built from TRBV2 and TRBJ2-3; D gene unclear. This TCR came from a newborn girl in good health. This CDR3 is CASRVDTDTQYF. CDR3 nucleotides: TGTGCCAGCAGGGTAGATACAGATACGCAGTATTTT.